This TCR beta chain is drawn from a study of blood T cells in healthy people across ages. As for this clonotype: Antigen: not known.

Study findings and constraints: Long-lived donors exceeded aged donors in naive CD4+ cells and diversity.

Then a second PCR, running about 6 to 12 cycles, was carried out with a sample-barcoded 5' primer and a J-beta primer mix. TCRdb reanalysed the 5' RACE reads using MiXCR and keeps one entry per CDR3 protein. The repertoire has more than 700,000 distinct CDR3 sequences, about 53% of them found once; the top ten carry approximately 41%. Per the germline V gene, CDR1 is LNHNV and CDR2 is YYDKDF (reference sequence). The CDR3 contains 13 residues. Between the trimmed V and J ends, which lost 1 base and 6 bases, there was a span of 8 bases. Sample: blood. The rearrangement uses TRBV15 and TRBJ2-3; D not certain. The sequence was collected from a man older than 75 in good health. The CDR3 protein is CATSRGWKDTQYF. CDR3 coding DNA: TGTGCCACCAGCAGAGGATGGAAGGATACGCAGTATTTT.